Each of the 25 T cell receptor beta chains below was sequenced from the same sample in a study of identical twins. TCRdb re-called the 5' RACE reads through MiXCR, storing one row per CDR3 protein. Among 400,000 to 500,000 distinct CDR3 sequences listed, more than 13% were seen once. This same sample was also part of a study on yellow fever vaccine responses in identical twins.

The specimen was CD4+ T cells sorted from blood. All receptors come from a young woman in good health.

This clonotype was observed a few times. This chain connects TRBV20-1 to TRBJ2-1; 9 nucleotides line up with TRBD2. Trimming at V came to 3 bases and at J to 7 bases, leaving 10 bases not matched to a gene. Germline V gives CDR1 DFQATT, CDR2 SNEGSKA (reference sequence). This CDR3 has 15 residues. This CDR3 reads CSARLPLAGRNEQFF. DNA of the CDR3: TGCAGTGCTAGGCTCCCACTAGCGGGTCGGAATGAGCAGTTCTTC.

This clonotype came up a few times. This CDR3 is CASRTDAGNTIYF. In nucleotides, the CDR3 is TGCGCCAGCAGGACCGATGCTGGAAACACCATATATTTT. The V gene is TRBV5-1, the J gene TRBJ1-3; D unclear. The V end lost 5 bases, the J end lost 2 bases, and 8 bases lay between the germline ends. The CDR3 covers 13 residues. The germline gives CDR1 SGHRS, CDR2 YFSETQ.

This clonotype has a single count. This CDR3 reads CASNPGLAPGANVLTF. The CDR3 DNA reads as TGTGCCAGCAATCCGGGACTAGCGCCTGGGGCCAACGTCCTGACTTTC. The chain is built from TRBV6-2 or TRBV6-3 and TRBJ2-6; 10 nucleotides line up with TRBD2. This CDR3 contains 16 residues. Germline V gene sequence: CDR1 MNHEY, CDR2 SVGEGT. V lost 7 bases to trimming and J lost 2 bases; unmatched junction nucleotides: 5.

This chain joins TRBV12-3 or TRBV12-4 and TRBJ2-7; TRBD1 matches at 8 bases. CDR3 length: 14 amino acids. V lost 5 bases to trimming and J lost 3 bases; unmatched junction nucleotides: 6. CDR3 bases: TGTGCCAGCAGTCCCGGGACAGGACACTACGAGCAGTACTTC. It specifies CASSPGTGHYEQYF.

This clonotype has ten or more counts. This chain uses TRBV20-1 with TRBJ2-5; 11 nucleotides agree with TRBD2. V gave up 5 bases and J gave up 3 bases; unmatched junction bases: 2. This CDR3 contains 13 residues. The germline V gene encodes CDR1 DFQATT and CDR2 SNEGSKA (reference sequence). This chain's CDR3 is CSAPTSGEETQYF. The CDR3 DNA reads TGCAGTGCTCCGACTAGCGGGGAAGAGACCCAGTACTTC.

CDR3 amino acids: CASSLEVYQETQYF. The CDR3 DNA follows: TGCGCCAGCAGCTTGGAGGTGTACCAAGAGACCCAGTACTTC. The rearrangement uses TRBV5-1 and TRBJ2-5; D unclear. Trimming removed 0 bases from V and 0 bases from J, with 6 bases in between. The germline V gene encodes CDR1 SGHRS and CDR2 YFSETQ. CDR3 length: 14 amino acids. The variable domain in full, completed from reference TRBV5-1 and TRBJ2-5, reads KAGVTQTPRYLIKTRGQQVTLSCSPISGHRSVSWYQQTPGQGLQFLFEYFSETQRNKGNFPGRFSGRQFSNSRSEMNVSTLELGDSALYLCASSLEVYQETQYFGPGTRLLVL.

V is TRBV6-1 and J is TRBJ1-5, with 9 bases fitting TRBD1. V lost 6 bases and J lost 2; bases outside the gene matches: 8. CDR1 and CDR2 from the germline V gene are MNHNS and SASEGT. There are 16 residues in the CDR3. The CDR3: CASRHDRGKGNQPQHF. The CDR3 coding sequence is TGTGCCAGCAGGCACGACAGGGGGAAAGGCAATCAGCCCCAGCATTTT.

A few counts support this clonotype. This rearrangement joins TRBV24-1 to TRBJ1-4, with D possibly matching TRBD1 (5 bases). Trimming left V 4 bases short and J 5 bases short, with 13 bases between. Looked up from germline, CDR1 is KGHDR and CDR2 is SFDVKD. This CDR3 is built from 15 residues. The CDR3 region has the DNA TGTGCCACCAGTGACCACGGGGCCGGGAATGAAAAACTGTTTTTT. Protein product: CATSDHGAGNEKLFF.

The chain combines TRBV20-1 with TRBJ1-4; D is ambiguous. The germline V and J ends were trimmed by 6 bases and 5 bases, with 10 bases remaining between them. CDR3 length: 12 residues. The germline gives CDR1 DFQATT, CDR2 SNEGSKA (reference sequence). The CDR3 loop is CSAAGPNEKLFF. Here the CDR3 DNA reads TGCAGTGCCGCCGGACCCAATGAAAAACTGTTTTTT.

This chain's CDR3 is CSARNGGKLFF. CDR3 coding DNA: TGCAGTGCTAGAAATGGTGGAAAACTGTTTTTT. The gene calls are TRBV20-1 and TRBJ1-4, with D unclear. Germline V gene data show CDR1 as DFQATT and CDR2 as SNEGSKA (reference sequence). CDR3 length equals 11 residues. V was pared by 2 bases and J by 10 bases, with 8 bases between.

The chain carries TRBV10-3 and TRBJ2-2; 10 nucleotides align to TRBD1. The CDR3 loop spans 16 amino acids. Germline V gene lookup returns CDR1 ENHRY and CDR2 SYGVKD. V was pared by 4 bases and J by 5 bases, with 7 bases of the junction left unmatched. The CDR3 DNA reads TGTGCCATCAGTGCCGGGGGACAGGGGCGAACCGGGGAGCTGTTTTTT. Encoded protein: CAISAGGQGRTGELFF.

This clonotype has only a few counts. The chain joins TRBV3-1 to TRBJ2-7; D is undetermined. The CDR3 consists of 12 residues. Trimming took off 2 bases at V and 5 bases at J, with 7 bases between the two ends. Germline V CDR1 and CDR2: LGHDT, YNNKEL (reference sequence). CDR3 sequence (DNA): TGTGCCAGCAGCCAATCTTTAGACGAGCAGTACTTC. This gives the protein CASSQSLDEQYF.

J is TRBJ1-6 and V is TRBV3-1; D perhaps matches TRBD1 (5 bases). Trimming stripped 1 base from V and 6 bases from J, with 10 bases between. The germline V gene has CDR1 LGHDT and CDR2 YNNKEL (reference sequence). This CDR3 comprises 15 residues. The CDR3 here is CASSQGQGFNSPLHF. In nucleotides, the CDR3 is TGTGCCAGCAGCCAAGGCCAGGGATTTAATTCACCCCTCCACTTT.

This clonotype was seen a few times. This chain links TRBV10-3 with TRBJ2-7; 7 bases are a match to TRBD2. This CDR3 comprises 14 residues. V shed 10 bases, J shed 4 bases, and the junction held 13 bases outside the gene matches. Germline V gene data show CDR1 as ENHRY and CDR2 as SYGVKD. The CDR3 DNA is TGTGCCACCACCAGCGGGACTACCCTTTACGAGCAGTACTTC. The encoded protein is CATTSGTTLYEQYF.

A few counts support this clonotype. This rearrangement joins TRBV5-1 to TRBJ2-7; D may be TRBD1 (7 bases). The germline V and J ends were trimmed by 0 bases and 5 bases, with 15 bases remaining between them. This CDR3 is 15 amino acids long. Per germline, CDR1 SGHRS and CDR2 YFSETQ. The CDR3, as DNA: TGCGCCAGCAGCTTGGGAGGAGGGGGCCTCGACGAGCAGTACTTC. This gives the protein CASSLGGGGLDEQYF. The full variable domain, completed using reference TRBV5-1 and TRBJ2-7, is KAGVTQTPRYLIKTRGQQVTLSCSPISGHRSVSWYQQTPGQGLQFLFEYFSETQRNKGNFPGRFSGRQFSNSRSEMNVSTLELGDSALYLCASSLGGGGLDEQYFGPGTRLTVT.

This clonotype was seen a handful of times. The chain recombines TRBV7-2 with TRBJ2-1; TRBD2 matches at 7 bases. The CDR3 consists of 14 residues. Germline assignment: CDR1 SGHTA and CDR2 FQGNSA. V lost 9 bases and J lost 1; bases outside the gene matches: 6. CDR3 in DNA: TGTGCCAGTCTGACGGGGGGTTCCTACAATGAGCAGTTCTTC. Translating gives CASLTGGSYNEQFF.

The chain uses TRBV2 and TRBJ2-7, with TRBD1 matching over 8 bases. The CDR3 has 16 residues. With V trimmed by 6 bases and J by 2 bases, 12 bases remained unmatched. The germline V gene has CDR1 SNHLY and CDR2 FYNNEI. As DNA, the CDR3 is TGTGCCAGCAGCGTTACCGGGACAGGAGAGACCTACGAGCAGTACTTC. Protein sequence: CASSVTGTGETYEQYF.

This clonotype has more than one count but fewer than ten. The CDR3 region has the DNA TGTGCCAGCAGTGATACCTCCTCTAGCGGGAGGGCCCTCGACGAGCAGTACTTC. Translated, it gives CASSDTSSSGRALDEQYF. This chain links TRBV25-1 with TRBJ2-7, with 12 nucleotides matching TRBD2. Germline CDR1 is MGHDK and CDR2 is SYGVNS. Trimming took 3 bases from V and 5 from J; bases not matched to a gene: 14. The CDR3 sequence is 18 residues long.

This chain connects TRBV30 to TRBJ2-7, with a possible D match to TRBD2 (6 bases). Germline CDR1 and CDR2: GTSNPN and SVGIG (reference sequence). The V and J ends lost 8 bases and 8 bases respectively, with 16 bases between them. The CDR3 sequence is 11 residues long. CDR3 DNA sequence: TGTGCCCTCGGGAGCGGCCCCCAGCAGTACTTC. It yields the protein CALGSGPQQYF.

The chain carries TRBV5-5 and TRBJ2-1; D could derive from TRBD1 or TRBD2 (6 bases each). The CDR3 loop spans 16 amino acids. Trimming shortened V by 0 bases and J by 4 bases, and 14 bases separated the two germline ends. Germline lookup yields CDR1 SGHKS and CDR2 YYEKEE (reference sequence). Written as DNA, the CDR3 is TGTGCCAGCAGCTTGGTCTCCGGGGGCCCTTACAATGAGCAGTTCTTC. As protein: CASSLVSGGPYNEQFF.

The chain combines TRBV20-1 with TRBJ2-1; the match to TRBD2 covers 13 bases. This CDR3 comprises 15 residues. V shed 6 bases, J shed 9 bases, and the junction held 11 bases outside the gene matches. Germline lookup yields CDR1 DFQATT and CDR2 SNEGSKA (reference sequence). CDR3 in DNA: TGCAGTGCCTCCGGACTAGCGGGAGCCGGCCGTGAGCAGTTCTTC. It codes for CSASGLAGAGREQFF.

This clonotype has ten or more counts. The chain recombines TRBV12-3 or TRBV12-4 with TRBJ2-5, with TRBD2 matching 11 bases. V shed 5 bases and J 1 base; nucleotides not matched to a gene: 3. This CDR3 is built from 15 residues. The CDR3, as DNA: TGTGCCAGCAGTACGGGACTAGCGGCCCAAGAGACCCAGTACTTC. Encoded protein: CASSTGLAAQETQYF.

This clonotype showed up just a few times. CDR3 in DNA: TGTGCCAGCAGCTTGGCGTTAAAGCCGACCCAGTACTTC. This codes for CASSLALKPTQYF. The V gene is TRBV5-6, the J gene TRBJ2-5; D ambiguous. The germline V and J ends were trimmed by 0 bases and 7 bases, with 10 bases remaining between them. The V gene's germline CDR1 is SGHDT and CDR2 YYEEEE. This CDR3 region has 13 residues.

Only a few counts were recorded for this clonotype. V gene TRBV7-2 combines with J gene TRBJ2-5; D unclear. CDR1 SGHTA and CDR2 FQGNSA come from the germline V gene. This CDR3 is 15 amino acids long. Trimming pared 3 bases from V and 1 base from J, leaving 12 bases between. The CDR3 sequence is CASSFRPRVQETQYF. The CDR3 DNA reads TGTGCCAGCAGCTTTAGACCCCGGGTCCAAGAGACCCAGTACTTC.

This clonotype was found a few times. The chain uses TRBV29-1 and TRBJ2-5; D may correspond to TRBD1 or TRBD2 (6 bases each). Per the germline V gene, CDR1 is SQVTM and CDR2 is ANQGSEA. The CDR3 spans 12 residues. Trimming left V 6 bases short and J 1 base short, with 9 bases between. CDR3 residues: CSVGGLQETQYF. The CDR3 nucleotides are TGCAGCGTCGGGGGCCTCCAAGAGACCCAGTACTTC. The whole variable domain, filled in from reference TRBV29-1 and TRBJ2-5, reads SAVISQKPSRDICQRGTSLTIQCQVDSQVTMMFWYRQQPGQSLTLIATANQGSEATYESGFVIDKFPISRPNLTFSTLTVSNMSPEDSSIYLCSVGGLQETQYFGPGTRLLVL.